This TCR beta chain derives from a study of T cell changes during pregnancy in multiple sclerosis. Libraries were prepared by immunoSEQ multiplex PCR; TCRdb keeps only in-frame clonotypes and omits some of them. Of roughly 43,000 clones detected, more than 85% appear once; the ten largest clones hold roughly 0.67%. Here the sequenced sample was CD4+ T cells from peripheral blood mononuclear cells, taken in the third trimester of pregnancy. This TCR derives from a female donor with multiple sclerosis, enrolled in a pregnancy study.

The chain's CDR3 is CASTQGTSGGRQETQYF. The CDR3 region has the DNA TGTGCCAGTACCCAAGGGACTAGCGGGGGGCGACAAGAGACCCAGTACTTC. V is TRBV19 and J is TRBJ2-5; 15 bases fit TRBD2. This CDR3 comprises 17 residues. With V trimmed by 7 bases and J by 2 bases, 8 bases remained unmatched. The germline V gene encodes CDR1 LNHDA and CDR2 SQIVND (reference sequence). Complete variable domain (other parts from reference TRBV19 and TRBJ2-5): DGGITQSPKYLFRKEGQNVTLSCEQNLNHDAMYWYRQDPGQGLRLIYYSQIVNDFQKGDIAEGYSVSREKKESFPLTVTSAQKNPTAFYLCASTQGTSGGRQETQYFGPGTRLLVL.